This T cell receptor beta chain comes out of a study of breast tumors, draining lymph nodes, adjacent tissues. Study outcomes and limitations: Luminal-like breast cancer showed significantly greater tumor-nontumor repertoire similarity than basal-like breast cancer did. Tumor TCR diversity was below lymph nodes but above nontumor tissue.

TCRdb called the multiplex PCR reads again in MiXCR, with one record for every CDR3 protein. The data contain some 250,000 distinct CDR3 sequences, nearly 35% of them singletons. Breast cancer patients provided tissue from their axillary draining lymph nodes. This clonotype showed up many times. Its matching antigen is unknown. Sample: axillary lymph node tissue. The receptor was isolated from a female donor with breast cancer. Some clones in this sample may be carry-over from other donors' samples.

The CDR3 DNA reads TGTGCCAGCAGCTTGGGTGGAATCACAGATACGCAGTATTTT. This gives the protein CASSLGGITDTQYF. The chain uses TRBV7-9 and TRBJ2-3, with unresolved D. The CDR3 spans 14 residues. Trimming left V 3 bases short and J 2 bases short, with 9 bases between. Germline CDR1 and CDR2: SEHNR and FQNEAQ (reference sequence).